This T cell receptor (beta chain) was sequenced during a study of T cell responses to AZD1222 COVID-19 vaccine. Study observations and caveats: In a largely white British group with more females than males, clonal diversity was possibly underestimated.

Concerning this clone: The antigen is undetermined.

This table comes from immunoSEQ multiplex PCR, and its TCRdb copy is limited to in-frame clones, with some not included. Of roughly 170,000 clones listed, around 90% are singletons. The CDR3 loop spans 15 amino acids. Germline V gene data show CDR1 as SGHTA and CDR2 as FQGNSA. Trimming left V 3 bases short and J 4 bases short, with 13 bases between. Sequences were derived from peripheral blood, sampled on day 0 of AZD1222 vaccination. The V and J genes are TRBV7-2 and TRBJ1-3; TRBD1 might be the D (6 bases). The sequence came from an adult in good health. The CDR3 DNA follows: TGTGCCAGCAGCTTGGGGCCAGGGGCAGGAAACACCATATATTTT. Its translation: CASSLGPGAGNTIYF.